This TCR beta chain was identified in a study of T cell responses to AZD1222 COVID-19 vaccine. Profiled with immunoSEQ multiplex PCR; TCRdb holds only in-frame clones, not every one. Seen here are roughly 120,000 clones, around 88% observed once, and the top ten hold over 4.5%. CDR3 size: 14 residues. Germline V gene lookup returns CDR1 MNHNY and CDR2 SVGAGI (reference sequence). Trimming left V 6 bases short and J 0 bases short, with 11 bases between. Findings of the study overall: It was only a handful of AZD1222 recipients who were seropositive at baseline. Donors, mostly white British, included more females; clonal diversity was possibly underestimated. With two AZD1222 doses given, Spike-specific TCR breadth and depth both rose. Repertoires were obtained only post-peak T cell response.

As for this clone: No antigen is known for it.

The chain is built from TRBV6-6 and TRBJ1-2; possible D gene TRBD1, 5 bases. Sequencing used peripheral blood, obtained on day 0 of AZD1222 vaccination. The clonotype comes from an adult in good health. In nucleotides, the CDR3 is TGTGCCAGCAGCCCCCCAGGGCCTAACTATGGCTACACCTTC. Protein product: CASSPPGPNYGYTF.